This entry describes one TCR beta chain. The data originate from a study of Graves' ophthalmopathy and Graves' hyperthyroidism. Study details: Peripheral blood samples were taken at initial diagnosis, before any treatment.

Clinical symptoms, serum thyroxine, TRAb, thyroid ultrasound and orbital computed tomography determined diagnosis. Trimming pared 1 base from V and 11 bases from J, leaving 2 bases between. CDR3 length equals 9 residues. Germline lookup yields CDR1 MNHNS and CDR2 SASEGT. For repertoire sequencing, the TCR beta CDR3 regions were amplified from RNA transcripts. HTBI primers primed a first-round RT-PCR, and a second-round multiplex PCR followed. MiXCR was run by TCRdb on the multiplex PCR reads, yielding one entry per CDR3 protein. The sample consists of 300,000 to 400,000 distinct CDR3 sequences, about a sixth of them appearing once.

The sample comprised peripheral blood. The sequence was obtained from an adult woman with stable Graves' hyperthyroidism. V and J are TRBV6-1 and TRBJ1-1; D remains ambiguous. The CDR3 region is CASSEGAFF. In DNA form, the CDR3 reads TGTGCCAGCAGTGAAGGGGCTTTCTTT.